This TCR beta chain was sequenced in a study of cytomegalovirus exposure and HLA in healthy donors. For the study at large: Clustering assigned about 80% of the roughly 430 genotyped donors to the Caucasian-associated ancestry cluster. Overall study findings and caveats: Across all donors, roughly uniform sequencing depth was an assumption of the presence/absence analyses. About 87% or about 30% of the time was how often most TCR beta V segments were productive, according to an earlier analysis.

Germline CDR1 SGHTA, CDR2 FQGTGA. The germline V and J ends were trimmed by 0 bases and 4 bases, with 7 bases remaining between them. The CDR3 extends over 15 amino acids. For this clone: The target antigen is unknown.

The primer mix had 60 Vbeta and 13 Jbeta primers. Method: immunoSEQ multiplex PCR; TCRdb's copy keeps in-frame clones and lacks some. The repertoire holds roughly 150,000 clones, with over 60% as singletons. When sampled, the donors appeared nominally healthy, though they likely had unrecorded immune exposures. Source material: PBMCs. This chain links TRBV7-3 with TRBJ2-6, with D uncertain. This clonotype originated in a woman between 25 and 40 years old in good health and CMV-seropositive. CDR3 amino acids: CASSLTLAGANVLTF. The CDR3 bases are TGTGCCAGCAGCTTAACCCTGGCAGGGGCCAACGTCCTGACTTTC.